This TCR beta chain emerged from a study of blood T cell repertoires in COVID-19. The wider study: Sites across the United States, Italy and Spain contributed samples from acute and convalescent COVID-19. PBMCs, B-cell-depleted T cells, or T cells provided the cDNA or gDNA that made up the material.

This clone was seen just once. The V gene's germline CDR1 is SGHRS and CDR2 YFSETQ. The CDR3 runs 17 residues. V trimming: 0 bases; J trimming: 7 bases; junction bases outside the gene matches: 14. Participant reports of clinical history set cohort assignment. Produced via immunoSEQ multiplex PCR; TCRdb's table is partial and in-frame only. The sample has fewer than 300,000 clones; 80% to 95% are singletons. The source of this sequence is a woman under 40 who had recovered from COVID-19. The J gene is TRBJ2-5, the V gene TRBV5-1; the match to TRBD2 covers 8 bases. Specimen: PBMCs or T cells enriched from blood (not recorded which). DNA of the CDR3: TGCGCCAGCAGCTTGGCCTCTGGGAGCGGGGGATCTCGGACCCAGTACTTC. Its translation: CASSLASGSGGSRTQYF.